This TCR beta chain was recorded in a study of T cells in tumors after PD-1 blockade. At the level of the study: A subset received ongoing vismodegib 150 mg daily alongside anti-PD-1 therapy.

TCRdb's copy holds only in-frame clones and misses some; the assay was immunoSEQ multiplex PCR. The profile shows about 59,000 clones, roughly 77% of them singletons. The CDR3 length is 13 residues. V dropped 6 bases and J dropped 7 bases, with 10 bases sitting between them. Input was about 550 ng to 6,004 ng of genomic DNA from tumor or blood. This specimen was PBMCs, taken before anti-PD-1 treatment. This chain connects TRBV12-3 or TRBV12-4 to TRBJ1-6, with D tentatively TRBD1 (6 bases). This sequence originates from a human donor with basal cell carcinoma. DNA for the CDR3: TGTGCCAGCAGGGGGGCCCGAAATTCACCCCTCCACTTT. Its translation: CASRGARNSPLHF.